Below, one T cell receptor beta chain is given with its context. Its antigen remains unidentified. Nothing much larger sits one base from this clone, and base qualities are not available. The intended sense of this specimen's time point label: cells obtained before transplantation from donor or recipient. CD3+CD4+ and CD3+CD8+ populations were FACS-sorted from unstimulated pre-transplant donor and recipient cells taken from spleen or lymph nodes. This entry belongs to a study of graft-versus-host responses after intestinal transplantation (dated by TCRdb to the early 2020s). Regarding the study in general: Multivisceral, liver-intestinal, or isolated intestinal transplants were received by the recipients. A peak of at least 4% donor T cells among recipient peripheral blood mononuclear cells was the definition used for donor T cell macrochimerism. Instead of going to the commercial service, samples from a few later patients were sequenced in-house on an Illumina MiSeq and processed with MiXCR. The cohort enrolled about two dozen intestinal transplant recipients, one of whom was a retransplant, and a few patients without pretransplant specimens were excluded. After intestinal transplantation, graft-versus-host and host-versus-graft alloreactive T cell clones in the graft, circulation and bone marrow were tracked using bulk TCR-beta CDR3 sequencing. Every recipient was given anti-thymocyte globulin induction, then maintenance tacrolimus and steroids for 3 to 4 years. Alloreactive clones were identified by sequencing pre-transplant mixed lymphocyte reaction products and comparing these products with unstimulated pre-transplant donor and recipient T cells. Points the paper makes about the study in general: The relatively low number and heterogeneity of intestinal transplant patients limited the conclusions. GvH clones turned up in recipient bone marrow, with some appearing earlier in ileal mucosa or blood, a pattern consistent with an intestinal mucosal origin. Peak levels of circulating GvH clones were associated with declines in HvG clones early after transplant. In the allografts of patients with donor T cell macrochimerism, GvH to HvG T cell clonal ratios were high.

Library creation used the immunoSEQ multiplex PCR assay. For most patients, genomic DNA was isolated with the Qiagen DNeasy Blood and Tissue Kit and sent frozen to Adaptive Biotechnologies for TCR sequencing. For most patients, high-throughput TCR-beta CDR3 sequencing of genomic DNA was performed by Adaptive Biotechnologies. As for how the authors treated the data: TCR sequencing data were retrieved from Adaptive's ImmunoSEQ software for 15 to 20 patients, whereas a few other patients were processed with MiXCR and VDJtools. To correct CD4 versus CD8 sorting errors, sequences present in both subsets at a frequency ratio below 5:1 were removed. CDR3 nucleotide sequences shared between donor and recipient were removed because the origin of such sequences could not be assigned. To be classed as alloreactive, a clone needed at least 2-fold expansion over unstimulated cells and a minimum CFSE-low frequency of 0.002% (template counts) or 0.001% (read counts). A clone was considered mappable if detected in the sequenced pre-transplant spleen, lymph node, or MLR CFSE-low populations of the donor or recipient. Cumulative frequency of alloreactive clones was calculated as a percentage of all sequences weighted by copy number. TCRdb holds this immuneACCESS table with in-frame rearrangements only. Some clones are missing; in checked studies, unresolved V genes explain under half, and the rest has no known cause. V and J calls plus clone size are reproduced from that table; the DNA served to infer D and trimming. This sample gives some 87,000 clones in total; 90% to 95% of them show up just once. The ten largest clones capture approximately 1.1% of the sample.

V is shortened by 0 bases, J by 3 bases, and the region joining them spans 12 bases. CDR1 and CDR2 were assigned from the germline V gene as LGHNA and YNFKEQ. The CDR3 spans 15 residues, from the cysteine through the phenylalanine. Of all the DNA, just the CDR3 is kept, 45 bases in frame from base 1. The origin of this receptor is a human donor who was the organ donor for an intestinal transplant. The chain uses TRBV4-2 and TRBJ2-7; confidence is insufficient to name the D gene. The sequencing used unstimulated CD8+ T cells sorted from spleen or lymph node cells, collected before transplant. The sequence in DNA is TGTGCCAGCAGCCAAGATTACGCGGTGAGCTACGAGCAGTACTTC. Its product reads: CASSQDYAVSYEQYF.